This is a list of T cell receptor beta chains from one sample in a study of cytotoxic CD8 clonotypes in ibrutinib-treated CLL. The assay was immunoSEQ multiplex PCR, and TCRdb's table has in-frame clones only and misses some. The table includes roughly 97,000 clones, roughly 80% detected once. The sequencing used PBMCs, collected after 12 months of ibrutinib treatment. All receptors derive from a human donor with chronic lymphocytic leukemia. The CDR3 runs from the conserved cysteine through the conserved F or W. A D gene is named only where the DNA matches it firmly.

>TRBV5-1|TRBJ2-5|TRBD2
CASSTGTSGARETQYF
>TRBV2|TRBJ1-1|.
CASDLGMNTEAFF
>TRBV5-1|TRBJ2-5|.
CASSFPGDETQYF
>TRBV6-6|TRBJ2-7|TRBD1
CASRTGVSYEQYF
>TRBV18|TRBJ2-5|.
CASSRGEQETQYF
>TRBV7-3|TRBJ2-6|.
CASSFTGSSGANVLTF
>TRBV6-5|TRBJ2-7|TRBD2
CASKGGEGRTGEQYF
>TRBV5-1|TRBJ1-1|.
CASSPNFGQNTEAFF
>TRBV28|TRBJ2-1|.
CASSLLDEQFF
>TRBV6-1|TRBJ2-5|TRBD1
CASSGDRAETQYF
>TRBV6-6|TRBJ1-1|.
CASRGRGANTEAFF
>TRBV7-9|TRBJ1-5|.
CASSKAGPGEPQHF
>TRBV9|TRBJ2-7|TRBD2
CASSQTSGGIYEQYF
>TRBV28|TRBJ1-1|.
CASSLGGRTNTEAFF
>TRBV5-4|TRBJ2-1|.
CASSLGRGGYNEQFF
>TRBV25-1|TRBJ2-7|.
CASSGRDVSSYEQYF
>TRBV15|TRBJ2-5|.
CATSRDYTGPETQYF
>TRBV6-1|TRBJ1-5|.
CASQILWGQPQHF
>TRBV7-9|TRBJ1-3|TRBD1
CASRFDRVSGNTIYF
>TRBV7-3|TRBJ2-1|TRBD1
CASSLDREVDEQFF
>TRBV29-1|TRBJ2-2|.
CSGVGDTGELFF
>TRBV4-2|TRBJ1-6|.
CASSQDQGSHNSPLHF
>TRBV29-1|TRBJ2-1|TRBD2
CSTFSGGANEQFF
>TRBV15|TRBJ2-1|.
CATSKSPNNEQFF
>TRBV6-6|TRBJ1-2|.
CASLEYQEENYGYTF
>TRBV30|TRBJ2-5|.
CAWSMLRGQAETQYF
>TRBV19|TRBJ1-5|.
CASSMETRGNQPQHF
>TRBV20-1|TRBJ2-5|.
CSASGVETQYF
>TRBV5-4|TRBJ2-3|TRBD2
CASSFPLAGDTDTQYF
>TRBV6-1|TRBJ1-2|TRBD1
CATGTGAPGMGGYTF
>TRBV29-1|TRBJ1-2|.
CSVEEVGGLNYGYTF
>TRBV7-3|TRBJ2-3|.
CASSITDTQYF
>TRBV2|TRBJ1-4|.
CASSDTRDVGKLFF
>TRBV27|TRBJ2-5|.
CASSSARLPGETQYF
>TRBV7-9|TRBJ2-3|.
CASSEETSRDTQYF
>TRBV6-5|TRBJ1-3|.
CASSGPGGSGNTIYF
>TRBV7-8|TRBJ2-7|.
CASSLDHEQYF
>TRBV6-1|TRBJ2-3|.
CASSLEHSSTDTQYF
>TRBV4-1|TRBJ1-6|.
CASSQETRGNSPLHF
>TRBV5-1|TRBJ1-1|.
CASSAGAVNTEAFF
>TRBV28|TRBJ1-5|.
CATAETRSNQPQHF
>TRBV2|TRBJ1-4|.
CASRPGTYEKLFF
>TRBV5-8|TRBJ1-5|TRBD1
CASLSRDRVAQPQHF
>TRBV15|TRBJ2-7|.
CATSSSSVRGEQYF
>TRBV4-3|TRBJ2-7|.
CASSQDRSYEQYF
>TRBV7-2|TRBJ2-5|.
CASSSYVQETQYF
>TRBV5-6|TRBJ2-5|TRBD1
CASSPPDREETQYF
>TRBV6-1|TRBJ1-5|TRBD1
CASSPTGGRGQPQHF
>TRBV6-5|TRBJ2-7|.
CASRPRRTSYEQYF
>TRBV7-9|TRBJ2-2|TRBD1
CASSLVSGGTGELFF
>TRBV27|TRBJ2-7|.
CASSLQMRRDRYMEQYF
>TRBV5-1|TRBJ2-7|.
CASSPEPSGMGRVRYF
>TRBV5-1|TRBJ2-6|.
CASSPGTPGANVLTF
>TRBV4-1|TRBJ1-5|.
CASSRGANSNQPQHF
>TRBV29-1|TRBJ1-2|.
CSVDSTGNYGYTF
>TRBV13|TRBJ2-3|.
CASSLGSGSPPDTQYF
>TRBV7-2|TRBJ2-1|TRBD2
CASSPRTSFFSYNEQFF